This passage covers 25 T cell receptor beta chains from one sample sequenced in a study of T cells after yellow fever vaccination. TCRdb processed the 5' RACE reads anew with MiXCR; each CDR3 protein has one entry. Seen here are about 330,000 distinct CDR3 sequences, approximately 8% observed once, and the top ten hold under 20%. Sequencing used PBMCs, obtained more than 35 days after the first yellow fever vaccination. These receptors were taken from a man younger than 35 who received the YFV17D yellow fever vaccine.

This clonotype occurred many times. The V and J genes are TRBV6-5 and TRBJ2-1, with D possibly being TRBD2 (5 bases). The germline CDR1 and CDR2 sequences are MNHEY and SVGAGI. Trimming stripped 5 bases from V and 1 base from J, with 12 bases between. The CDR3 has 15 amino acids. This CDR3 is CASSQAGLSYNEQFF. CDR3 nucleotides: TGTGCCAGCAGTCAGGCGGGCCTTTCCTACAATGAGCAGTTCTTC.

In its sample, this clonotype was seen many times. The rearrangement joins TRBV28 to TRBJ2-6; 7 nucleotides align to TRBD2. Trimming cost V 10 bases and J 2 bases; bases outside gene matches: 5. The V gene's germline CDR1 is MDHEN and CDR2 SYDVKM. The CDR3 runs 14 residues. In DNA, the CDR3 is TGTGCCATCCAGGCGGGGGCTGGGGCCAACGTCCTGACTTTC. It codes for CAIQAGAGANVLTF.

This clonotype was recorded a few times. The J gene is TRBJ1-1, the V gene TRBV28; D is unresolved. The CDR3 extends over 14 amino acids. Germline V gene data show CDR1 as MDHEN and CDR2 as SYDVKM. The V end was cut by 3 bases, the J end by 2 bases, with 10 bases between. CDR3: CASSFGVGNTEAFF. CDR3 DNA sequence: TGTGCCAGCAGTTTCGGCGTCGGTAACACTGAAGCTTTCTTT.

The V and J genes are TRBV14 and TRBJ2-5, with 7 bases fitting TRBD1. V was clipped by 6 bases and J by 4 bases; unmatched bases: 14. The germline V gene encodes CDR1 SGHDN and CDR2 FVKESK. The CDR3 has 16 amino acids. The CDR3 protein is CASRSGLTGMGETQYF. CDR3 sequence (DNA): TGTGCCAGCAGAAGCGGCCTGACAGGGATGGGAGAGACCCAGTACTTC.

A few counts support this clonotype. The chain combines TRBV3-1 with TRBJ2-1; D is unclear. V was clipped by 1 base and J by 7 bases, with 8 bases between them. Germline V CDR1 and CDR2: LGHDT, YNNKEL (reference sequence). CDR3 length: 13 residues. CDR3 sequence: CASSQVLGNEQFF. CDR3 nucleotides: TGTGCCAGCAGCCAAGTTTTGGGGAATGAGCAGTTCTTC.

The chain uses TRBV7-8 and TRBJ2-2; D gene ambiguous. In germline, CDR1 is SGHVS, CDR2 FQNEAQ. The CDR3 consists of 17 residues. Trimming removed 8 bases from V and 2 bases from J, with 21 bases in between. The DNA for the CDR3 is TGTGCCAGCCCCCCTCCAGCAGCTCTAGTCAACACCGGGGAGCTGTTTTTT. It is translated as CASPPPAALVNTGELFF.

This clonotype showed up many times. The CDR3 is CASSLGGITDTQYF. For the CDR3, the DNA is TGCGCCAGCAGCTTAGGGGGTATCACAGATACGCAGTATTTT. This chain uses TRBV5-1 with TRBJ2-3, with D possibly TRBD1 on 6 matching bases. Trimming took off 2 bases at V and 2 bases at J, with 9 bases between the two ends. Germline V gene sequence: CDR1 SGHRS, CDR2 YFSETQ. The CDR3 is made up of 14 amino acids.

The chain employs TRBV6-5 and TRBJ1-1; possible D gene TRBD1, 6 bases. The germline V gene has CDR1 MNHEY and CDR2 SVGAGI. V was clipped by 2 bases and J by 1 base, with 8 bases between them. The CDR3 has 14 residues. DNA for the CDR3: TGTGCCAGCAGTTACACGACAGGGAACACTGAAGCTTTCTTT. Its translation is CASSYTTGNTEAFF.

The chain employs TRBV11-2 and TRBJ2-5, with unresolved D. Germline-derived CDR1 and CDR2 are SGHAT and FQNNGV. Trimming shortened V by 2 bases and J by 4 bases, and 11 bases separated the two germline ends. This CDR3 has 14 residues. The CDR3 DNA reads as TGTGCCAGCAGCTTAATTTATGTGGGAGAGACCCAGTACTTC. It yields the protein CASSLIYVGETQYF.

The J gene is TRBJ2-2, the V gene TRBV10-2, with 7 positions matching TRBD1. Germline V gene lookup returns CDR1 WSHSY and CDR2 SAAADI. This CDR3 spans 14 amino acids. Germline trimming cut 6 bases from V and 5 bases from J; bases unmatched to any gene: 6. DNA for the CDR3: TGCGCCAGCAGGACAGGGTGGCCAACCGGGGAGCTGTTTTTT. Translation: CASRTGWPTGELFF.

This clonotype showed up many times. The chain uses TRBV30 and TRBJ2-6, with D perhaps TRBD2 (6 bases). Germline V gene sequence: CDR1 GTSNPN, CDR2 SVGIG (reference sequence). The germline V and J ends were trimmed by 1 base and 2 bases, with 6 bases remaining between them. The CDR3 runs to 14 residues. Here the CDR3 DNA reads TGTGCCTGGAGTGGGGGGGCTGGGGCCAACGTCCTGACTTTC. It codes for CAWSGGAGANVLTF. The full variable domain, completed using reference TRBV30 and TRBJ2-6, is SQTIHQWPATLVQPVGSPLSLECTVEGTSNPNLYWYRQAAGRGLQLLFYSVGIGQISSEVPQNLSASRPQDRQFILSSKKLLLSDSGFYLCAWSGGAGANVLTFGAGSRLTVL.

This clonotype appeared many times. This chain uses TRBV12-3 or TRBV12-4 with TRBJ1-5, with D unresolved. V lost 5 bases and J 6 bases, leaving 11 bases between the germline ends. The CDR3 is 13 residues long. CDR3 DNA: TGTGCCAGCAGTCGATCAAGGACTCAGCCCCAGCATTTT. Translated: CASSRSRTQPQHF.

This clonotype was counted a few times. The chain combines TRBV7-9 with TRBJ2-7; D not certain. CDR3 size: 12 residues. Between the trimmed V and J ends, which lost 3 bases and 3 bases, there was a span of 6 bases. Germline loops: CDR1 SEHNR, CDR2 FQNEAQ (reference sequence). The CDR3 sequence is CASSFTVYEQYV. As DNA, the CDR3 is TGTGCCAGCAGCTTCACAGTCTACGAGCAGTACGTC.

The chain couples TRBV18 to TRBJ1-3, with TRBD1 identical over 9 bases. This CDR3 contains 16 residues. Looked up from germline, CDR1 is KGHSH and CDR2 is LQKENI. Trimming removed 5 bases from V and 3 bases from J; junction bases left unmatched: 8. CDR3 sequence: CASSDRGQGFGNTIYF. The CDR3 DNA reads TGTGCCAGCTCAGACCGGGGACAGGGTTTTGGAAACACCATATATTTT.

This clonotype was counted at least ten times. The chain has TRBV12-3 or TRBV12-4 and TRBJ1-5, with D hard to call. The CDR3 extends over 13 amino acids. V gave up 3 bases and J gave up 4 bases, with 7 bases separating them. In DNA, the CDR3 is TGTGCCAGCAGTTTTGCCCGAAATCAGCCCCAGCATTTT. Protein sequence: CASSFARNQPQHF.

V gene TRBV5-1 combines with J gene TRBJ1-2; D is unclear. The CDR3 has 12 residues. Germline loops: CDR1 SGHRS, CDR2 YFSETQ. With 0 bases removed from V and 3 bases from J, the gap between germline ends came to 3 bases. The CDR3 sequence: CASSLDHYGYTF. In DNA form, the CDR3 reads TGCGCCAGCAGCTTGGATCACTATGGCTACACCTTC.

The chain employs TRBV2 and TRBJ2-5; D gene unclear. The CDR3 is 16 residues long. Germline CDR1 and CDR2: SNHLY and FYNNEI. The V and J ends lost 2 bases and 3 bases respectively, with 16 bases between them. CDR3 bases: TGTGCCAGCAGTGAATTTGGATTTGAGTGGGAAGAGACCCAGTACTTC. Its translation: CASSEFGFEWEETQYF.

This clonotype was detected many times. The rearrangement joins TRBV27 to TRBJ2-3; D unresolved. This CDR3 contains 13 residues. Trimming cost V 2 bases and J 4 bases, with 7 bases left between them. The germline gives CDR1 MNHEY, CDR2 SMNVEV (reference sequence). The CDR3 reads CASSLGYPDTQYF. CDR3 nucleotide sequence: TGTGCCAGCAGTTTAGGGTATCCAGATACGCAGTATTTT.

This clonotype was recorded a few times. This chain joins TRBV7-7 and TRBJ2-3; 7 bases match TRBD1. V lost 1 base to trimming and J lost 9 bases; unmatched junction nucleotides: 4. CDR1 is SSHAT, CDR2 FNYEAQ, per germline (reference sequence). The CDR3 is 13 amino acids. CDR3 nucleotide sequence: TGTGCCAGCAGCTTAGAGGGGGCCAGCACGCAGTATTTT. Its translation is CASSLEGASTQYF.

The sample holds a few counts of this clonotype. J is TRBJ1-6 and V is TRBV5-4; tentatively, D is TRBD1 (6 bases). The CDR3 totals 14 residues. Germline-derived CDR1 and CDR2 are SGHNT and YYREEE (reference sequence). The V end was cut by 5 bases, the J end by 4 bases, with 10 bases between. The CDR3 DNA reads as TGTGCCAGCAGTTACAGGGATTATAATTCACCCCTCCACTTT. It specifies CASSYRDYNSPLHF. Drawing the rest from reference TRBV5-4 and TRBJ1-6, the complete variable domain is ETGVTQSPTHLIKTRGQQVTLRCSSQSGHNTVSWYQQALGQGPQFIFQYYREEENGRGNFPPRFSGLQFPNYSSELNVNALELDDSALYLCASSYRDYNSPLHFGNGTRLTVT.

The chain links TRBV20-1 to TRBJ1-1; D perhaps matches TRBD1 (5 bases). Germline V gene data show CDR1 as DFQATT and CDR2 as SNEGSKA (reference sequence). The CDR3 has 15 amino acids. V was trimmed by 0 bases and J by 4 bases, leaving 15 bases between them. This CDR3 is CSARDPVGPGTEAFF. CDR3 nucleotide sequence: TGCAGTGCTAGAGATCCTGTGGGACCTGGCACTGAAGCTTTCTTT.

V usage is TRBV6-5 and J usage is TRBJ2-7, with no clear D. The V and J ends lost 2 bases and 5 bases respectively, with 10 bases between them. This CDR3 comprises 13 residues. Germline CDR1 MNHEY, CDR2 SVGAGI. The CDR3 sequence: CASSYRRQDEQYF. The CDR3, as DNA: TGTGCCAGCAGTTACAGGCGCCAAGACGAGCAGTACTTC.

The rearrangement links TRBV7-9 to TRBJ1-6; D is ambiguous. This CDR3 comprises 14 residues. Germline lookup yields CDR1 SEHNR and CDR2 FQNEAQ (reference sequence). V lost 3 bases and J lost 9, with 12 bases in between. The CDR3 sequence is CASSFNTDGSPLHF. In nucleotides, the CDR3 is TGTGCCAGCAGCTTCAATACCGACGGTTCACCCCTCCACTTT.

Many counts were recorded for this clonotype. The chain is built from TRBV5-1 and TRBJ2-5; either TRBD1 or TRBD2 may fit D (5 bases each). Looked up from germline, CDR1 is SGHRS and CDR2 is YFSETQ. The CDR3 runs to 13 residues. V was trimmed by 8 bases and J by 2 bases, leaving 13 bases between them. CDR3 nucleotides: TGCGCCAGTCGGGGTGAGGGGCAAGAGACCCAGTACTTC. Translation gives CASRGEGQETQYF.

This clonotype was detected a few times. One junction end does not reproduce the germline sequence, and a read error may be involved. This CDR3 reads CASSSQPGQGIIEQYF. The CDR3 DNA sequence: TGCGCGAGCAGCTCCCAACCGGGACAGGGAATAATCGAGCAGTACTTC. The genes are TRBV5-1 and TRBJ2-7; 9 bases align to TRBD1. The CDR3 covers 16 residues. The germline gives CDR1 SGHRS, CDR2 YFSETQ.